A selection of T cell receptor beta chains follows, all from one sample in a study of shared clonotypes between healthy human individuals. TCRdb's table, derived via immunoSEQ multiplex PCR, lists solely in-frame clones and lacks some. There are some 1 million clones in the sample; around 75% occur only once, and about 1.5% lies in the top ten. Sequenced input: memory CD4+ T cells sorted from blood. Every receptor here comes from a young man in good health. CDR3s include the opening cysteine and the closing phenylalanine or tryptophan. A D gene is named only where the DNA matches it firmly. Only some rows state a clone size, as once, few, many or a class for expanded clones.

d_call	j_call	v_call	clone_size	cdr3_aa	cdr3_nt
TRBD1	TRBJ1-1	TRBV27	few	CASSSLGQGMNTEAFF	TGTGCCAGCAGTTCACTAGGACAGGGAATGAACACTGAAGCTTTCTTT
-	TRBJ1-1	TRBV20-1	-	CSPGGVTEAFF	TGCAGCCCCGGGGGGGTCACTGAAGCTTTCTTT
TRBD2	TRBJ2-5	TRBV30	-	CAWSVRGGQTQYF	TGTGCCTGGAGTGTACGGGGGGGGCAGACCCAGTACTTC
-	TRBJ1-1	TRBV6-6	once	CASSRGGGSTEAFF	TGTGCCAGCAGTAGGGGAGGGGGGAGCACTGAAGCTTTCTTT
-	TRBJ2-3	TRBV27	-	CASSLSWRYTDTQYF	TGTGCCAGCAGTTTATCGTGGCGGTACACAGATACGCAGTATTTT
TRBD2	TRBJ2-1	TRBV7-2	-	CASSLNPAGGLNEQFF	TGTGCCAGCAGCTTAAATCCAGCGGGAGGGCTTAATGAGCAGTTCTTC
-	TRBJ1-1	TRBV7-2	-	CASSLAGLRITEAFF	TGTGCCAGCAGCTTGGCAGGGTTAAGAATAACTGAAGCTTTCTTT
-	TRBJ1-3	TRBV25-1	-	CASSEFAGAGNTIYF	TGTGCCAGCAGTGAATTTGCAGGAGCGGGAAACACCATATATTTT
TRBD1	TRBJ1-5	TRBV19	-	CASSIPGQGSNQPQHF	TGTGCCAGTAGTATCCCTGGACAGGGGAGCAATCAGCCCCAGCATTTT
-	TRBJ1-2	TRBV20-1	few	CSARVRYGYTF	TGCAGTGCTAGAGTACGCTATGGCTACACCTTC
-	TRBJ1-1	TRBV18	-	CASSSGLLGTEAFF	TGTGCCAGCTCCTCGGGCTTATTAGGCACTGAAGCTTTCTTT
-	TRBJ2-7	TRBV6-1	-	CASRSPGAYEQYF	TGTGCCAGCAGGTCCCCGGGAGCCTACGAGCAGTACTTC
-	TRBJ1-3	TRBV11-2	-	CASSLAGGSGNTIYF	TGTGCCAGCAGCTTAGCAGGAGGGAGCGGAAACACCATATATTTT
-	TRBJ2-3	TRBV2	-	CASRAGAAGDTQYF	TGTGCCAGCAGGGCCGGGGCCGCCGGAGATACGCAGTATTTT
TRBD1	TRBJ1-4	TRBV4-1	once	CASSQGGSTGTREKLFF	TGCGCCAGCAGCCAAGGGGGCTCGACAGGGACCCGTGAAAAACTGTTTTTT
-	TRBJ1-4	TRBV4-1	-	CASSQDQEAANLEKLFF	TGCGCCAGCAGCCAAGATCAAGAGGCGGCAAATCTCGAAAAACTGTTTTTT
-	TRBJ1-1	TRBV6-6	-	CASSQGYTEAFF	TGTGCCAGCAGCCAAGGGTACACTGAAGCTTTCTTT